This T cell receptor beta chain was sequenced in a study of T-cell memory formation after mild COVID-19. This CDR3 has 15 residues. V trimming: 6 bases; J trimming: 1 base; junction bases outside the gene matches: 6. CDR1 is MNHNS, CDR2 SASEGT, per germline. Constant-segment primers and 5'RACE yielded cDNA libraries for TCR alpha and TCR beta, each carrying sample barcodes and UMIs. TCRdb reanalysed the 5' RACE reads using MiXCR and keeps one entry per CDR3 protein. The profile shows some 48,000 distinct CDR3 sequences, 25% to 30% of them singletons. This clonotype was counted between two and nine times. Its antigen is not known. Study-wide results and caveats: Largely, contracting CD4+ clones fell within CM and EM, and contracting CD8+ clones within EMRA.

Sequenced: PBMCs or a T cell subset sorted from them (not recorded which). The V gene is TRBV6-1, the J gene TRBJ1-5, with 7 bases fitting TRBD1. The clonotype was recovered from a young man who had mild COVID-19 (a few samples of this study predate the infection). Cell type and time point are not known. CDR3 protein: CASSRGTVSNQPQHF. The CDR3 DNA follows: TGTGCCAGCAGCCGGGGGACAGTCAGCAATCAGCCCCAGCATTTT.